The T cell receptor beta chain described here comes from a study of OX40 agonist ivuxolimab in advanced cancers. Data came from immunoSEQ multiplex PCR; TCRdb stores just in-frame clones and leaves some out. The sample includes tens of thousands of clones, approximately 93% of them seen just once. A note on this clone: What it recognizes is unknown.

Whole-study findings and limits: Some of the nonresponding patients also showed low levels of normalized T-cell clonal expansion.

The TCR was taken from an adult with an advanced solid tumor such as melanoma, head and neck, liver or kidney cancer. The sequencing here drew on CD4+ or CD8+ T cells sorted from blood, taken in a trial of the OX40 agonist ivuxolimab.

The CDR3 reads CASSPRTGRFDPMNTEAFF. The CDR3 DNA sequence: TGTGCCAGTAGTCCTCGGACAGGGCGCTTTGATCCCATGAACACTGAAGCTTTCTTT. The chain uses TRBV19 and TRBJ1-1, with 8 bases that match TRBD1. Germline V CDR1 and CDR2: LNHDA, SQIVND (reference sequence). The CDR3 covers 19 residues. Trimming at V came to 5 bases and at J to 0 bases, leaving 17 bases not matched to a gene.